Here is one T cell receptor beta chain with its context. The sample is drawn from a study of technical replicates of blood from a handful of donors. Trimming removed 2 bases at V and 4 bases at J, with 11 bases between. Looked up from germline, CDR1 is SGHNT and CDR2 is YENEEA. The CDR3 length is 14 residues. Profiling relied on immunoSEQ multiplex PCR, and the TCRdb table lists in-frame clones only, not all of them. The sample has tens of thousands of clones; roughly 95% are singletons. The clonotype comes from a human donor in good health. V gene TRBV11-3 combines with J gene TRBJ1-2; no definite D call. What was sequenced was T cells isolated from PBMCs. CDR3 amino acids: CASSLRYPGYGYTF. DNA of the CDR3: TGTGCCAGCAGCTTACGATACCCAGGCTATGGCTACACCTTC.